This TCR beta chain appears in the sequencing data of a study of control samples from healthy donors and cancer patients. This table comes from immunoSEQ multiplex PCR, and its TCRdb copy is limited to in-frame clones, with some not included. The table has over 100,000 clones, about 89% seen once. CDR1 and CDR2 from the germline V gene are SGHDN and FVKESK. The CDR3 spans 13 residues. Trimming pared 5 bases from V and 4 bases from J, leaving 11 bases between. The chain links TRBV14 to TRBJ1-2; D is undetermined. Sequenced sample: blood. The TCR originated in a woman between 45 and 65 years old in good health. CDR3 nucleotides: TGTGCCAGCAGCTTAGGTTGGACCTATGGCTACACCTTC. Its translation: CASSLGWTYGYTF.